Below are 32 T cell receptor beta chains sequenced from a single sample in a study of cytomegalovirus exposure and HLA in healthy donors. The PCR had 60 Vbeta and 13 Jbeta primers. Profiling relied on immunoSEQ multiplex PCR, and the TCRdb table lists in-frame clones only, not all of them. Here the sample spans more than 110,000 clones, roughly 71% being singletons. Sequenced: PBMCs. These receptors were collected from a young man in good health and CMV-seronegative.

The chain recombines TRBV18 with TRBJ2-7, with no clear D. V was shortened by 1 base and J by 2 bases, with 9 bases between the two germline ends. The CDR3 runs 14 residues. The germline V gene encodes CDR1 KGHSH and CDR2 LQKENI. The CDR3 sequence is CASSPLAAAYEQYF. CDR3 in DNA: TGTGCCAGCTCACCACTAGCCGCGGCCTACGAGCAGTACTTC.

In this sample, this clone turned up a few times. The chain recombines TRBV7-2 with TRBJ2-1; 10 nucleotides line up with TRBD2. The germline gives CDR1 SGHTA, CDR2 FQGNSA. This CDR3 has 14 residues. The ends lost 7 bases at V and 6 bases at J; junction bases unmatched: 6. The DNA of the CDR3 is TGTGCCAGCATGCGGACTAGCGGACCCAATGAGCAGTTCTTC. It specifies CASMRTSGPNEQFF. The full variable domain, its missing parts supplied by reference TRBV7-2 and TRBJ2-1, is GAGVSQSPSNKVTEKGKDVELRCDPISGHTALYWYRQSLGQGLEFLIYFQGNSAPDKSGLPSDRFSAERTGGSVSTLTIQRTQQEDSAVYLCASMRTSGPNEQFFGPGTRLTVL.

As for this clone: One junction end does not reproduce the germline sequence, and a read error may be involved. The V and J genes are TRBV6-1 and TRBJ1-5, with D tentatively TRBD1 (5 bases). The CDR3 loop spans 15 amino acids. In germline, CDR1 is MNHNS, CDR2 SASEGT. The CDR3: CASREAWGPNQPQHF. The CDR3 DNA follows: TGTGCCAGCAGGGAAGCGTGGGGCCCCAATCAGCCCCAGCATTTT.

The chain carries TRBV7-8 and TRBJ1-2; a possible D gene is TRBD1 (6 bases). The CDR3 totals 16 residues. Per the germline V gene, CDR1 is SGHVS and CDR2 is FQNEAQ. With 6 bases removed from V and 4 bases from J, the gap between germline ends came to 21 bases. CDR3 sequence: CASSPAGQLEAYGYTF. As DNA, the CDR3 is TGTGCCAGCAGTCCCGCCGGACAGCTGGAGGCCTATGGCTACACCTTC.

This chain's CDR3 is CASSQDRRGFSGNTIYF. Here the CDR3 DNA reads TGTGCCAGCAGCCAAGATCGGAGAGGGTTTAGCGGAAACACCATATATTTT. This chain connects TRBV4-2 to TRBJ1-3; unclear D gene. Trimming stripped 0 bases from V and 4 bases from J, with 16 bases between. The CDR3 is made up of 17 amino acids. CDR1 is LGHNA, CDR2 YNFKEQ, per germline.

The chain combines TRBV19 with TRBJ1-5; D is ambiguous. V dropped 8 bases and J dropped 0 bases, with 11 bases sitting between them. The CDR3 has 14 amino acids. Per germline, CDR1 LNHDA and CDR2 SQIVND (reference sequence). The CDR3 reads CASWRAYSNQPQHF. DNA of the CDR3: TGTGCCAGTTGGAGGGCGTATAGCAATCAGCCCCAGCATTTT.

V and J are TRBV9 and TRBJ2-5, with 11 bases aligning to TRBD2. V lost 2 bases and J lost 2; bases outside the gene matches: 5. There are 16 residues in the CDR3. CDR1 and CDR2 from the germline V gene are SGDLS and YYNGEE. CDR3 sequence reads: CASSVGTSGFQETQYF. The CDR3 DNA is TGTGCCAGCAGCGTCGGGACTAGCGGCTTTCAAGAGACCCAGTACTTC.

This clone has just a few counts. This chain connects TRBV7-8 to TRBJ2-7; 9 nucleotides agree with TRBD1. CDR1 SGHVS and CDR2 FQNEAQ come from the germline V gene. This CDR3 is 14 amino acids long. Trimming removed 8 bases from V and 5 bases from J; junction bases left unmatched: 10. The CDR3 loop is CASEGDRADDEQYF. The CDR3 DNA reads TGTGCCAGCGAAGGGGACAGGGCGGACGACGAGCAGTACTTC.

This chain joins TRBV28 and TRBJ1-2; 7 bases match TRBD1. V lost 5 bases, J lost 3 bases, and 6 bases stayed unmatched. CDR1 is MDHEN, CDR2 SYDVKM, per germline. This CDR3 has 14 amino acids. The CDR3 sequence: CASSLTGTDYGYTF. The CDR3 DNA sequence: TGTGCCAGCAGTCTAACCGGGACAGACTATGGCTACACCTTC.

This clone was seen once. The chain couples TRBV28 to TRBJ1-2, with D unresolved. V was shortened by 3 bases and J by 2 bases, with 16 bases between the two germline ends. In germline, CDR1 is MDHEN, CDR2 SYDVKM. CDR3 length equals 16 residues. The CDR3 region is CASSFPVPGYNYGYTF. DNA for the CDR3: TGTGCCAGCAGTTTTCCCGTCCCGGGGTACAACTATGGCTACACCTTC.

CDR3 sequence: CASSITGQGGNEQFF. The CDR3 DNA reads as TGTGCCAGTAGTATAACGGGACAGGGGGGGAATGAGCAGTTCTTC. This chain uses TRBV19 with TRBJ2-1, with TRBD1 matching 11 bases. The germline V gene encodes CDR1 LNHDA and CDR2 SQIVND (reference sequence). J was trimmed by 7 bases and V by 2 bases; bases with no gene match: 4. The CDR3 has 15 residues. Full variable domain (outside the CDR3, taken from reference TRBV19 and TRBJ2-1): DGGITQSPKYLFRKEGQNVTLSCEQNLNHDAMYWYRQDPGQGLRLIYYSQIVNDFQKGDIAEGYSVSREKKESFPLTVTSAQKNPTAFYLCASSITGQGGNEQFFGPGTRLTVL.

This chain joins TRBV11-3 and TRBJ2-1, with 8 bases fitting TRBD1. Germline CDR1 and CDR2: SGHNT and YENEEA. The CDR3 is 16 amino acids. V lost 5 bases and J lost 5; bases outside the gene matches: 11. For the CDR3, the DNA is TGTGCCAGCAGCGCCCCAATTTCGACAGGGGACAATGAGCAGTTCTTC. As protein: CASSAPISTGDNEQFF.

The V call is TRBV7-8, the J call TRBJ2-1; 13 bases match TRBD2. Germline V gives CDR1 SGHVS, CDR2 FQNEAQ. The J segment lost 12 bases and the V segment lost 4 bases, leaving 9 bases of the junction unmatched. This CDR3 comprises 15 residues. CDR3 protein: CASSSGTSGDPGQFF. The CDR3 DNA reads as TGTGCCAGCAGCTCCGGGACTAGCGGGGACCCAGGGCAGTTCTTC.

This chain uses TRBV5-5 with TRBJ1-6; D is unresolved. Trimming stripped 2 bases from V and 7 bases from J, with 16 bases between. From germline, CDR1 is SGHKS and CDR2 YYEKEE (reference sequence). The CDR3 is 16 residues long. CDR3 sequence: CASSLRRSLRNSPLHF. CDR3 DNA sequence: TGTGCCAGCAGCTTACGTCGTAGCCTGCGAAATTCACCCCTCCACTTT.

The chain joins TRBV6-5 to TRBJ2-4; D is unclear. Trimming left V 2 bases short and J 12 bases short, with 20 bases between. CDR1 and CDR2 from the germline V gene are MNHEY and SVGAGI. The CDR3 runs to 15 residues. In DNA form, the CDR3 reads TGTGCCAGCAGTTACACTCCGCCGCAGGTCGGCAGTCAGTACTTC. This sequence encodes CASSYTPPQVGSQYF.

The chain joins TRBV5-1 to TRBJ2-5; 7 positions agree with TRBD2. The CDR3 is made up of 13 amino acids. Germline CDR1 reads SGHRS; CDR2 reads YFSETQ. Trimming at V came to 2 bases and at J to 5 bases, leaving 3 bases not matched to a gene. The chain's CDR3 is CASSFMGGETQYF. DNA for the CDR3: TGCGCCAGCAGCTTTATGGGGGGGGAGACCCAGTACTTC.

The rearrangement links TRBV2 to TRBJ2-5; 10 bases agree with TRBD1. Trimming at V came to 6 bases and at J to 5 bases, leaving 3 bases not matched to a gene. Per the germline V gene, CDR1 is SNHLY and CDR2 is FYNNEI. The CDR3 extends over 13 amino acids. The DNA of the CDR3 is TGTGCCAGCAGCGAGGACAGGGGGGAGACCCAGTACTTC. It yields the protein CASSEDRGETQYF.

J is TRBJ1-1 and V is TRBV4-1; D perhaps matches TRBD1 (6 bases). The CDR3 has 15 residues. The germline CDR1 and CDR2 sequences are MGHRA and YSYEKL. V was trimmed by 1 base and J by 1 base, leaving 10 bases between them. CDR3 sequence: CASSQGEGGNTEAFF. CDR3 coding DNA: TGCGCCAGCAGCCAAGGGGAGGGGGGGAACACTGAAGCTTTCTTT.

This clone was detected once. The chain joins TRBV11-3 to TRBJ2-1; tentatively, D is TRBD1 (5 bases). The CDR3 runs 13 residues. V was clipped by 5 bases and J by 5 bases, with 10 bases between them. Germline CDR1 and CDR2: SGHNT and YENEEA. CDR3 amino acids: CASSTKQDNEQFF. CDR3 in DNA: TGTGCCAGCAGCACAAAACAGGACAATGAGCAGTTCTTC.

The V call is TRBV5-1, the J call TRBJ2-7, with a possible D match to TRBD2 (6 bases). The CDR3 sequence is 15 residues long. The germline V gene encodes CDR1 SGHRS and CDR2 YFSETQ. The V and J ends lost 2 bases and 1 base respectively, with 13 bases between them. For the CDR3, the DNA is TGCGCCAGCAGCTTTGTGGAGGGCTCGTCCTACGAGCAGTACTTC. Translation gives CASSFVEGSSYEQYF.

V is TRBV4-1 and J is TRBJ1-5; TRBD1 agrees at 7 bases. Per germline, CDR1 MGHRA and CDR2 YSYEKL. V shed 1 base and J 2 bases; nucleotides not matched to a gene: 2. This CDR3 comprises 15 residues. CDR3 sequence (DNA): TGCGCCAGCAGCCAAGGTACAGGGGGCAATCAGCCCCAGCATTTT. This encodes CASSQGTGGNQPQHF.

This sequence joins TRBV28 and TRBJ2-7; D remains unclear. In germline, CDR1 is MDHEN, CDR2 SYDVKM. The CDR3 has 16 amino acids. The V end lost 3 bases, the J end lost 0 bases, and 15 bases lay between the germline ends. CDR3 in amino acids: CASSLRVRQASYEQYF. In nucleotides, the CDR3 is TGTGCCAGCAGTTTGAGAGTCAGGCAGGCCTCCTACGAGCAGTACTTC.

The CDR3 bases are TGTGCCAGCAGTTTCCAGGGGGCGCAAAGTAAGAATGGCTACACCTTC. It translates to CASSFQGAQSKNGYTF. The chain joins TRBV28 to TRBJ1-2; the match to TRBD1 covers 8 bases. The CDR3 consists of 16 residues. Unmatched junction bases numbered 12, after V lost 3 bases and J lost 6 bases. The germline gives CDR1 MDHEN, CDR2 SYDVKM.

V is TRBV7-9 and J is TRBJ2-7; 9 nucleotides align to TRBD2. The ends lost 0 bases at V and 4 bases at J; junction bases unmatched: 16. The CDR3 loop spans 19 amino acids. Germline V gives CDR1 SEHNR, CDR2 FQNEAQ (reference sequence). This chain's CDR3 is CASSLARIVSRREGYEQYF. Written as DNA, the CDR3 is TGTGCCAGCAGCTTAGCGAGAATCGTATCACGGCGGGAGGGATACGAGCAGTACTTC.

The chain has TRBV28 and TRBJ2-5; 8 bases agree with TRBD1. The germline gives CDR1 MDHEN, CDR2 SYDVKM. The CDR3 loop spans 14 amino acids. V trimming: 5 bases; J trimming: 2 bases; junction bases outside the gene matches: 4. The DNA of the CDR3 is TGTGCCAGCAGTCGGACAGGGACTCAAGAGACCCAGTACTTC. It specifies CASSRTGTQETQYF.

V and J are TRBV30 and TRBJ2-1; possibly TRBD2 for D (6 bases). Trimming pared 4 bases from V and 2 bases from J, leaving 12 bases between. The CDR3 totals 14 residues. The germline CDR1 and CDR2 sequences are GTSNPN and SVGIG (reference sequence). CDR3 sequence reads: CAWTEGNAYNEQFF. The CDR3, as DNA: TGTGCCTGGACGGAGGGAAACGCCTACAATGAGCAGTTCTTC.

Only a few counts were recorded for this clone. CDR3 residues: CASSFPSDSLQPQHF. The CDR3 nucleotides are TGTGCCAGCAGTTTTCCCTCGGACAGCCTACAGCCCCAGCATTTT. The chain carries TRBV28 and TRBJ1-5, with a weak D call TRBD1 (6 bases). The CDR3 length is 15 residues. V dropped 3 bases and J dropped 7 bases, with 16 bases sitting between them. Per germline, CDR1 MDHEN and CDR2 SYDVKM.

This clone was observed once. The gene calls are TRBV11-2 and TRBJ2-1; 8 bases are a match to TRBD2. V lost 0 bases and J lost 8; bases outside the gene matches: 6. CDR3 length: 15 residues. Germline assignment: CDR1 SGHAT and CDR2 FQNNGV. CDR3 in DNA: TGTGCCAGCAGCTTAGAGGTCGGGAGGGTACATGAGCAGTTCTTC. Translation gives CASSLEVGRVHEQFF.

The chain combines TRBV28 with TRBJ2-1; 9 bases match TRBD1. J lost 8 bases, V lost 2 bases, and 7 bases had no gene match. Per germline, CDR1 MDHEN and CDR2 SYDVKM. The CDR3 is made up of 15 amino acids. Here the CDR3 DNA reads TGTGCCAGCAGTTTACCGGGACAGGGTTTGGATGAGCAGTTCTTC. This sequence encodes CASSLPGQGLDEQFF. Complete variable domain (other parts from reference TRBV28 and TRBJ2-1): DVKVTQSSRYLVKRTGEKVFLECVQDMDHENMFWYRQDPGLGLRLIYFSYDVKMKEKGDIPEGYSVSREKKERFSLILESASTNQTSMYLCASSLPGQGLDEQFFGPGTRLTVL.

This rearrangement joins TRBV2 to TRBJ2-5; 9 bases are a match to TRBD2. Germline lookup yields CDR1 SNHLY and CDR2 FYNNEI. Trimming removed 3 bases from V and 2 bases from J; junction bases left unmatched: 1. The CDR3 runs to 14 residues. The CDR3 DNA sequence: TGTGCCAGCAGTGACCTAGCGGGGCAAGAGACCCAGTACTTC. Encoded protein: CASSDLAGQETQYF. The whole variable domain, filled in from reference TRBV2 and TRBJ2-5, reads EPEVTQTPSHQVTQMGQEVILRCVPISNHLYFYWYRQILGQKVEFLVSFYNNEISEKSEIFDDQFSVERPDGSNFTLKIRSTKLEDSAMYFCASSDLAGQETQYFGPGTRLLVL.

This sequence joins TRBV6-5 and TRBJ2-1; 8 positions agree with TRBD1. With 6 bases clipped from V and 7 bases from J, the junction kept 5 bases outside the gene matches. This CDR3 has 13 amino acids. Germline-derived CDR1 and CDR2 are MNHEY and SVGAGI. CDR3 sequence (DNA): TGTGCCAGCAGGGAGACAGGGGCGAATGAGCAGTTCTTC. Its protein is CASRETGANEQFF.

To note about this clone: An end of the junction differs from the germline gene, which may be a read error. In the same sample, other DNA sequences code for this CDR3. This sequence joins TRBV5-1 and TRBJ1-3, with 9 bases aligning to TRBD1. Per the germline V gene, CDR1 is SGHRS and CDR2 is YFSETQ. The CDR3 runs 20 residues. The CDR3 DNA follows: TGTGCCAGCAGCCTTCTAGCGCTGGCCAAACAGGGGGCGGATGGAAACACCATATATTTT. It translates to CASSLLALAKQGADGNTIYF.